Each of the 9 T cell receptor beta chains below was sequenced from the same sample in a study of CD8 T cells in ankylosing spondylitis. In TCRdb, the 5' RACE reads were re-called with MiXCR into one record per CDR3 protein. Of 29,000 or so distinct CDR3 sequences listed, less than 5.5% are singletons. The material sequenced was blood, either unsorted or a sorted T cell fraction (not recorded which). The receptors originated from a female donor with ankylosing spondylitis or in good health (not recorded which).

At least ten counts were recorded for this clonotype. The V gene is TRBV9, the J gene TRBJ2-3; 16 nucleotides agree with TRBD2. The CDR3 has 19 residues. The germline V gene encodes CDR1 SGDLS and CDR2 YYNGEE. V trimming: 0 bases; J trimming: 7 bases; junction bases outside the gene matches: 11. CDR3 DNA: TGTGCCAGCAGCGTAGCTAATTCGGGGACTAGCGGGAGGGCCAATACGCAGTATTTT. As protein: CASSVANSGTSGRANTQYF.

This chain joins TRBV9 and TRBJ2-2; D is perhaps TRBD1 or TRBD2 (6 bases each). The V end was cut by 3 bases, the J end by 6 bases, with 9 bases between. The germline V gene has CDR1 SGDLS and CDR2 YYNGEE. The CDR3 consists of 13 residues. CDR3 protein: CASSGRGPGELFF. The CDR3 nucleotides read TGTGCCAGCAGCGGCCGGGGGCCCGGGGAGCTGTTTTTT.

This clonotype was detected ten times or more. This chain links TRBV9 with TRBJ1-2; D ambiguous. The CDR3 extends over 13 amino acids. Looked up from germline, CDR1 is SGDLS and CDR2 is YYNGEE. V was pared by 4 bases and J by 3 bases, with 10 bases between. CDR3 in DNA: TGTGCCAGCAGCTCAGCCAGAGACTATGGCTACACCTTC. Translating gives CASSSARDYGYTF.

Ten or more counts support this clonotype. The rearrangement joins TRBV9 to TRBJ2-3, with 9 bases fitting TRBD2. V was clipped by 0 bases and J by 5 bases; unmatched bases: 7. CDR3 size: 16 residues. Germline assignment: CDR1 SGDLS and CDR2 YYNGEE. In DNA, the CDR3 is TGTGCCAGCAGCGTAGCCCGTCAGCGGGGGGTAGATACGCAGTATTTT. It is translated as CASSVARQRGVDTQYF.

This clonotype was seen at least ten times. V usage is TRBV9 and J usage is TRBJ2-2, with D unclear. Germline V gives CDR1 SGDLS, CDR2 YYNGEE. The CDR3 has 13 amino acids. V was clipped by 0 bases and J by 5 bases, with 5 bases between them. CDR3 sequence reads: CASSVGFTGELFF. The CDR3 DNA sequence: TGTGCCAGCAGCGTAGGCTTTACCGGGGAGCTGTTTTTT.

This clonotype occurred a few times. The J gene is TRBJ1-6, the V gene TRBV9; maybe TRBD1 (5 bases). Trimming stripped 2 bases from V and 8 bases from J, with 8 bases between. CDR3 size: 13 residues. Germline-derived CDR1 and CDR2 are SGDLS and YYNGEE. In DNA form, the CDR3 reads TGTGCCAGCAGCGTGCAGGGCGATTCACCCCTCCACTTT. Amino acids: CASSVQGDSPLHF.

This clonotype was seen at least ten times. The chain is built from TRBV9 and TRBJ2-3; D remains unclear. V was shortened by 2 bases and J by 1 base, with 8 bases between the two germline ends. Germline CDR1 SGDLS, CDR2 YYNGEE. The CDR3 runs 14 residues. Here the CDR3 reads CASSVDSRTDTQYF. The CDR3 region has the DNA TGTGCCAGCAGCGTCGATAGCCGCACAGATACGCAGTATTTT.

This clonotype was detected many times. The CDR3, as DNA: TGTGCCAGCAGCGAGCGGGAGGGAGGCACCGGGGAGCTGTTTTTT. Its translation: CASSEREGGTGELFF. V usage is TRBV9 and J usage is TRBJ2-2, with 10 bases matching TRBD2. The junction had 3 bases not matched to a gene; V was cut back by 3 bases and J by 4 bases. The germline CDR1 and CDR2 sequences are SGDLS and YYNGEE. This CDR3 comprises 15 residues.

In its sample, this clonotype ranks as medium-sized. This chain links TRBV9 with TRBJ2-1; tentatively, D is TRBD1 (8 bases). CDR1 is SGDLS, CDR2 YYNGEE, per germline. The CDR3 contains 15 residues. Trimming removed 4 bases from V and 3 bases from J, with 14 bases in between. CDR3 sequence reads: CASSPGGGSYNEQFF. The CDR3 region has the DNA TGTGCCAGCAGCCCAGGGGGCGGGAGCTACAATGAGCAGTTCTTC. The full variable domain, rest sourced from reference TRBV9 and TRBJ2-1, is DSGVTQTPKHLITATGQRVTLRCSPRSGDLSVYWYQQSLDQGLQFLIQYYNGEERAKGNILERFSAQQFPDLHSELNLSSLELGDSALYFCASSPGGGSYNEQFFGPGTRLTVL.